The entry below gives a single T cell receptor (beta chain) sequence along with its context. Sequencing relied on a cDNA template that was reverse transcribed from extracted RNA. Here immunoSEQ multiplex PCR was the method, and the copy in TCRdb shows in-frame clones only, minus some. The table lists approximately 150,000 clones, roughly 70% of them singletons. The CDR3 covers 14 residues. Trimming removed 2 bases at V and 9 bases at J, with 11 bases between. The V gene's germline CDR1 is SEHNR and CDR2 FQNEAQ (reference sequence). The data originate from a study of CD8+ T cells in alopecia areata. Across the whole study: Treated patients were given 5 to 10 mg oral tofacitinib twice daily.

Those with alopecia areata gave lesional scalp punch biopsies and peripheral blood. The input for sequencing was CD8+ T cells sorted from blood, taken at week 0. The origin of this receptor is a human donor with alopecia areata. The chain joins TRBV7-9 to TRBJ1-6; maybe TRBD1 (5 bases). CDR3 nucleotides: TGTGCCAGCAGCTTACCGGGGGGGGGTTCACCCCTCCACTTT. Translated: CASSLPGGGSPLHF.